Below, 7 T cell receptor beta chains from the same sample are listed, as sequenced in a study of T cell repertoires in cytomegalovirus infection. No antigen has been identified for these receptors. MiXCR was run by TCRdb on the reads, yielding one entry per CDR3 protein. This sample carries some 480,000 distinct CDR3 sequences, around 30% of them seen once, and the ten largest clones take roughly 15%. The source was cultured PBMCs, collected from culture after CMV antigen stimulation. The receptors stem from a human donor in good health (CMV status not recorded). Some clones in this sample may be carry-over from other donors' samples.

The CDR3 loop is CASSRSGRRYEQYF. The CDR3 region has the DNA TGTGCCAGTAGTAGGTCAGGTCGTCGATACGAGCAGTACTTC. The V gene is TRBV19, the J gene TRBJ2-7, with D unclear. From germline, CDR1 is LNHDA and CDR2 SQIVND (reference sequence). The CDR3 is made up of 14 amino acids. The ends were cut back, 4 bases at V and 4 bases at J, with 14 bases in the middle.

The J gene is TRBJ1-5, the V gene TRBV12-3 or TRBV12-4; D not certain. V shed 6 bases and J shed 4 bases, with 7 bases lying between them. This CDR3 has 12 residues. CDR3 in DNA: TGTGCCAGCAGGGGCTTAAATCAGCCCCAGCATTTT. It translates to CASRGLNQPQHF.

This clonotype showed up many times. This sequence joins TRBV25-1 and TRBJ2-3; TRBD1 matches 11 bases. Looked up from germline, CDR1 is MGHDK and CDR2 is SYGVNS. The V gene end was trimmed by 3 bases and the J gene end by 0 bases; junction bases not matched to a gene: 8. This CDR3 region has 18 residues. The CDR3 region is CASSDGTGGGYSTDTQYF. The CDR3 nucleotides are TGTGCCAGCAGTGACGGGACAGGGGGAGGTTATAGCACAGATACGCAGTATTTT.

This clonotype was detected only a few times. This rearrangement joins TRBV7-2 to TRBJ2-3; the D gene is possibly TRBD1 (5 bases). The CDR3 consists of 14 residues. Germline lookup yields CDR1 SGHTA and CDR2 FQGNSA. V was pared by 1 base and J by 0 bases, with 5 bases between. The CDR3 loop is CASSLEGSTDTQYF. CDR3 in DNA: TGTGCCAGCAGCTTAGAGGGGAGCACAGATACGCAGTATTTT.

This CDR3 is CASSPTPARGTAFF. The CDR3 DNA reads TGTGCCAGCAGCCCGACCCCAGCGAGGGGGACAGCTTTCTTT. The chain carries TRBV5-4 and TRBJ1-1, with D possibly being TRBD1 (6 bases). The V gene's germline CDR1 is SGHNT and CDR2 YYREEE (reference sequence). CDR3 length: 14 residues. Trimming removed 4 bases at V and 10 bases at J, with 20 bases between.

This chain links TRBV6-1 with TRBJ2-2, with TRBD1 as a possible D gene (6 bases). The CDR3 runs to 14 residues. In germline, CDR1 is MNHNS, CDR2 SASEGT. Trimming took 7 bases from V and 4 from J, leaving 13 bases between them. Written as DNA, the CDR3 is TGTGCCAGCAACCAACAGGGTGGCACCGGGGAGCTGTTTTTT. Translated, it gives CASNQQGGTGELFF.

This clonotype has a handful of counts. The chain joins TRBV10-3 to TRBJ1-2; D uncertain. The CDR3 contains 12 residues. Germline V lookup: CDR1 ENHRY, CDR2 SYGVKD. Trimming pared 4 bases from V and 8 bases from J, leaving 11 bases between. In nucleotides, the CDR3 is TGTGCCATCAGTGGGGCGGGGAACGGCTACACCTTC. As protein: CAISGAGNGYTF.